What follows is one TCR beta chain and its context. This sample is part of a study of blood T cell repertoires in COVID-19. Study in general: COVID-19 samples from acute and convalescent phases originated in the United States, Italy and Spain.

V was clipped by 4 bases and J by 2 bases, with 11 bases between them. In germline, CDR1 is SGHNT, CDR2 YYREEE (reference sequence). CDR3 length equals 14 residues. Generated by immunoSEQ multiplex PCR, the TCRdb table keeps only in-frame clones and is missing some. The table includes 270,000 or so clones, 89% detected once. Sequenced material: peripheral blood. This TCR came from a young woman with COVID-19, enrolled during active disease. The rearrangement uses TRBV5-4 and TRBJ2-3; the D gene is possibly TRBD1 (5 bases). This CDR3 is CASSIDSYTDTQYF. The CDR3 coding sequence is TGTGCCAGCAGCATAGACAGCTACACAGATACGCAGTATTTT.